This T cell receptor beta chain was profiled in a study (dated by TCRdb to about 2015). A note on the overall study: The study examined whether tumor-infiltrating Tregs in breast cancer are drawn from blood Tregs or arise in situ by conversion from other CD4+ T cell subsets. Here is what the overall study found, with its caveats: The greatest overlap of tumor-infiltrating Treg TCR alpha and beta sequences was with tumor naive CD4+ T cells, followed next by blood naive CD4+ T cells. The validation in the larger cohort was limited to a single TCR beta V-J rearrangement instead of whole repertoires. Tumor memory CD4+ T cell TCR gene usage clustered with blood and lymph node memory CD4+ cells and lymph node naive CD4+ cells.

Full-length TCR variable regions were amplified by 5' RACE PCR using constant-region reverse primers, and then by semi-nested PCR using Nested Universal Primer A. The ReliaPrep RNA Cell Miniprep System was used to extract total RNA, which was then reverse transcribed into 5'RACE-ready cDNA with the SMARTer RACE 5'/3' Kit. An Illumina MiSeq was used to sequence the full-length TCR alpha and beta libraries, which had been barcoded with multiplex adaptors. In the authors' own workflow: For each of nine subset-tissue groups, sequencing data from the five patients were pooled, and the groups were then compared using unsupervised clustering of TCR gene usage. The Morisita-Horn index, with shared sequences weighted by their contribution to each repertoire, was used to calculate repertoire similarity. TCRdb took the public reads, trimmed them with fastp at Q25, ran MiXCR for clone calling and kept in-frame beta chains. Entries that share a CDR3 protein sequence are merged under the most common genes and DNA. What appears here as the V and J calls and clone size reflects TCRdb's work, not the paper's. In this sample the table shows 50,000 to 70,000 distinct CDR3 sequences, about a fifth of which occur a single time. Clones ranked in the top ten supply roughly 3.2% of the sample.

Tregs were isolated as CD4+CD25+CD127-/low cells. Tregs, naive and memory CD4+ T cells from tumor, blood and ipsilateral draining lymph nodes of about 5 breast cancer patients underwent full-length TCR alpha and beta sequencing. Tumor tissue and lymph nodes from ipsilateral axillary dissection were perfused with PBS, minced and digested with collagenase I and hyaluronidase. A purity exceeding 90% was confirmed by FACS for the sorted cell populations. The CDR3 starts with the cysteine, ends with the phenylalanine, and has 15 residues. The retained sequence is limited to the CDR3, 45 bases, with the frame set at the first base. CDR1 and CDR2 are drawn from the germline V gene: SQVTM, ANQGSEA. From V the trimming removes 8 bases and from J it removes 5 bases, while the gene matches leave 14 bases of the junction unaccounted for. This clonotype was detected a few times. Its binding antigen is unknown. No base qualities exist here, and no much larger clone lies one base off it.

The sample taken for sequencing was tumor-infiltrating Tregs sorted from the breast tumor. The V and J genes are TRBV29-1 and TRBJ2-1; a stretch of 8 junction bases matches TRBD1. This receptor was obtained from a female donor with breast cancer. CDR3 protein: CSPTVGTGPDNEQFF. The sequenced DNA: TGCAGCCCTACCGTAGGGACAGGCCCGGACAATGAGCAGTTCTTC.